This is a list of T cell receptor beta chains from one sample in a study of blood T cell repertoires in COVID-19. Sequencing was performed with immunoSEQ multiplex PCR; in TCRdb, only in-frame clones are kept and a portion is missing. Of hundreds of thousands of clones in the sample, 85% to 90% were seen once. The sample comprised PBMCs or T cells enriched from blood (not recorded which). Receptors originate from a woman between 45 and 65 years old who had recovered from COVID-19. Both conserved end residues are part of each CDR3. The order of the fields is D gene, J gene, clone size, V gene, CDR3 DNA, CDR3 protein. A D gene is named only where the DNA matches it firmly. Where a row states a size, it is once, few, many or the class of an expanded clone; other rows omit it.

NA TRBJ1-2 NA TRBV28 TGTGCCAGCAGTTCGAATCAGGGGCGGGGGTATGGCTACACCTTC CASSSNQGRGYGYTF
NA TRBJ1-5 NA TRBV30 TGTGCCTGGAGTGCTCAGGGCCGCAATCAGCCCCAGCATTTT CAWSAQGRNQPQHF
NA TRBJ1-2 once TRBV30 TGTGCCTGGAGTGTATCCGGGGAGGGGACGCGCTACACCTTC CAWSVSGEGTRYTF
NA TRBJ1-2 NA TRBV10-1 TGCGCCAGCAGTGACCAGACTAACTATGGCTACACCTTC CASSDQTNYGYTF
NA TRBJ1-4 NA TRBV25-1 TGTGCCAGCAGTGAATACAGGGTTGAAAAACTGTTTTTT CASSEYRVEKLFF
NA TRBJ1-2 NA TRBV7-9 TGTGCCAGCAGCCCGACGACAGGAAGCTATGGCTACACCTTC CASSPTTGSYGYTF
NA TRBJ2-3 once TRBV7-9 TGTGCCAGCAGCTTAGCGGGTTCGGTAGGGGGCACAGATACGCAGTATTTT CASSLAGSVGGTDTQYF
NA TRBJ1-1 NA TRBV12-5 TGTGCTAGTGACGAACAGGGCGCCCGCCTGAACACTGAAGCTTTCTTT CASDEQGARLNTEAFF
TRBD1 TRBJ2-3 NA TRBV12-5 TGTGCTAGTGGTTCGGGGACAGGGGTCACAGATACGCAGTATTTT CASGSGTGVTDTQYF
NA TRBJ1-2 NA TRBV20-1 TGCAGTGGGCCCACTAACTATGGCTACACCTTC CSGPTNYGYTF
NA TRBJ2-7 NA TRBV18 TGTGCCAGCTCACCCGGGACTCCCACAGAAAGCCAGTACTTC CASSPGTPTESQYF
TRBD2 TRBJ2-1 NA TRBV28 TGTGCCAGCAGTTTGTTACTAGCGAAGCAGTTCTTC CASSLLLAKQFF
NA TRBJ2-2 NA TRBV15 TGTGCCACCAGCATGCTAGCGACCGGGGAGCTGTTTTTT CATSMLATGELFF
TRBD1 TRBJ1-1 NA TRBV6-5 TGTGCCAGCAGTCCCTTCTCAGGGGGATCCACTGAAGCTTTCTTT CASSPFSGGSTEAFF
NA TRBJ1-1 NA TRBV30 TGTGCCTGGAGTGTACGCGGTTCCCGGAACACTGAAGCTTTCTTT CAWSVRGSRNTEAFF
NA TRBJ1-3 NA TRBV10-1 TGCGCCAGCTCGGTCGGTTCCTCTGGAAACACCATATATTTT CASSVGSSGNTIYF
NA TRBJ1-1 NA TRBV30 TGTGCCTGGACACAACTAGCGGGAGCTTTCTTT CAWTQLAGAFF
NA TRBJ1-1 NA TRBV7-6 TGTGCCAGCAGTCCCAGCAAAACAGCCATGAACACTGAAGCTTTCTTT CASSPSKTAMNTEAFF
TRBD1 TRBJ2-7 NA TRBV7-2 TGTGCCAGCAGTACCGGGACAGGGCGCTCCGAGCAGTACTTC CASSTGTGRSEQYF
TRBD1 TRBJ1-2 few TRBV27 TGTGCCAGCAGTTTTTCCGGGACAGATGGAGGCTACACCTTC CASSFSGTDGGYTF
TRBD1 TRBJ1-4 NA TRBV7-9 TGTGCCAGCCGGGACAGGGGCGAAGTCGGTGAAAAACTGTTTTTT CASRDRGEVGEKLFF
NA TRBJ1-1 once TRBV30 TGTGCCTGGAGTCCCGGGGGGGTCGGGAACACTGAAGCTTTCTTT CAWSPGGVGNTEAFF
NA TRBJ2-2 once TRBV6-5 TGTGCCAGCAGTTACCGGGGGAACACCGGGGAGCTGTTTTTT CASSYRGNTGELFF
NA TRBJ1-5 NA TRBV18 TGTGCCAGCTCAATTACAGGTCGGTTTGATCAGCCCCAGCATTTT CASSITGRFDQPQHF
TRBD2 TRBJ2-7 NA TRBV7-6 TGTGCCAGCAGCCGCCTGGCTAGCGGGAGTACCCACGAGCAGTACTTC CASSRLASGSTHEQYF
NA TRBJ2-7 once TRBV5-1 TGCGCCAGCAGCTCAGCGGGCACCTACGAGCAGTACTTC CASSSAGTYEQYF
TRBD2 TRBJ2-1 NA TRBV5-1 TGCGCCAGCAGCTTACGACTAGCGGGGATGACCACCTACAATGAGCAGTTCTTC CASSLRLAGMTTYNEQFF
NA TRBJ1-5 NA TRBV2 TGTGCCAGCAGTGTTGGGAAGGCGGGACAGCCCCAGCATTTT CASSVGKAGQPQHF
NA TRBJ2-5 once TRBV11-2 TGTGCCAGCAGCCCTAAAGAGACCCAGTACTTC CASSPKETQYF
NA TRBJ2-3 NA TRBV4-1 TGCGCCAGCAGCCAAGTCTTACTGGGCGCAGATACGCAGTATTTT CASSQVLLGADTQYF
NA TRBJ2-7 NA TRBV5-1 TGCGCCAGCAGCCTTTCCTCGGACAGAGACCGCTACGAGCAGTACTTC CASSLSSDRDRYEQYF
TRBD1 TRBJ1-5 NA TRBV4-1 TGCGCCAGCAGCCAAGATAATAGGGGGACAGGCGCTCCCCAGCCCCAGCATTTT CASSQDNRGTGAPQPQHF
NA TRBJ2-7 NA TRBV19 TGTGCCAGTAGTACTCCGGGGGGCAGGGGCGGATCCTACGAGCAGTACTTC CASSTPGGRGGSYEQYF
NA TRBJ1-3 once TRBV3-1/TRBV3-2 TGTGCCAGCAGCCACAACGTCGGAGGGGAATTCTCTGGAAACACCATATATTTT CASSHNVGGEFSGNTIYF
NA TRBJ2-3 NA TRBV11-1 TGTGCCAGCAGCTTACAAGAGGGCTACACAGATACGCAGTATTTT CASSLQEGYTDTQYF
TRBD2 TRBJ2-3 NA TRBV7-2 TGTGCCAGCAGACCTTTAGCGGGTAGCACAGATACGCAGTATTTT CASRPLAGSTDTQYF
NA TRBJ1-2 NA TRBV27 TGTGCCAGCAGTACGTCAGGCTTTAACTATGGCTACACCTTC CASSTSGFNYGYTF
TRBD1 TRBJ1-4 NA TRBV5-1 TGCGCCAGCAGCTATACAGGGGGCAATGAAAAACTGTTTTTT CASSYTGGNEKLFF
TRBD2 TRBJ2-1 NA TRBV7-9 TGTGCCAGCAGCTTAGGTGGACTAGCGCTCTCCTACAATGAGCAGTTCTTC CASSLGGLALSYNEQFF
NA TRBJ1-2 NA TRBV4-1 TGCGCCAGCAGCCAAGAAGGAGTGATCTATGGCTACACCTTC CASSQEGVIYGYTF
NA TRBJ2-3 NA TRBV9 TGTGCCAGCAGAGTACCAATTACGCAGTATTTT CASRVPITQYF
NA TRBJ2-2 NA TRBV10-1 TGCGCCAGCAGTGAGTCCCGCCCGGGGACCGGGGAGCTGTTTTTT CASSESRPGTGELFF
NA TRBJ1-1 NA TRBV11-1 TGTGCCAGCAGCAACAGGGTGAGCACTGAAGCTTTCTTT CASSNRVSTEAFF